These 16 T cell receptor beta chains were sequenced from one sample in a study of shared clonotypes between healthy human individuals. Some clones are missing from TCRdb's copy, which holds only in-frame ones; the method was immunoSEQ multiplex PCR. The data show around 1.9 million clones, with more than 85% seen just once and more than 1.5% held by the top ten. CD8 cells classed as naive were CD45RO-negative and positively selected for CCR7, excluding terminally differentiated effector memory CD45RA+ cells. The sequencing input was naive CD8+ T cells from PBMCs. The receptors come from a man between 18 and 35 years old in good health. Some clones in this sample may be carry-over from other donors' samples.

The sample holds one count of this clone. V is TRBV19 and J is TRBJ2-2; 14 nucleotides align to TRBD2. CDR3 size: 16 residues. Trimming removed 4 bases from V and 6 bases from J; junction bases left unmatched: 4. The germline gives CDR1 LNHDA, CDR2 SQIVND (reference sequence). CDR3 region: CASSRLAGGVAGELFF. In DNA, the CDR3 is TGTGCCAGTAGTAGACTAGCGGGAGGGGTCGCCGGGGAGCTGTTTTTT.

This clone has just one count. The chain recombines TRBV28 with TRBJ2-1; D not resolved. Germline values: CDR1 MDHEN, CDR2 SYDVKM. The CDR3 sequence is 13 residues long. V was shortened by 4 bases and J by 6 bases, with 10 bases between the two germline ends. This chain's CDR3 is CASSWLVRNEQFF. The DNA of the CDR3 is TGTGCCAGCAGTTGGTTGGTGCGCAATGAGCAGTTCTTC. Full variable domain (missing parts from reference TRBV28 and TRBJ2-1): DVKVTQSSRYLVKRTGEKVFLECVQDMDHENMFWYRQDPGLGLRLIYFSYDVKMKEKGDIPEGYSVSREKKERFSLILESASTNQTSMYLCASSWLVRNEQFFGPGTRLTVL.

This chain joins TRBV27 and TRBJ2-7; D might be TRBD1 (6 bases). Trimming stripped 1 base from V and 2 bases from J, with 24 bases between. Germline V lookup: CDR1 MNHEY, CDR2 SMNVEV (reference sequence). The CDR3 consists of 19 residues. The CDR3 reads CASSLFWRRGREVPYEQYF. Here the CDR3 DNA reads TGTGCCAGCAGTTTATTTTGGCGCAGGGGAAGGGAAGTCCCCTACGAGCAGTACTTC.

This chain links TRBV7-6 with TRBJ2-1, with TRBD1 matching 9 bases. CDR3 length: 14 residues. Germline V gene lookup returns CDR1 SGHVS and CDR2 FNYEAQ. With 5 bases clipped from V and 8 bases from J, the junction kept 7 bases outside the gene matches. CDR3: CASSDRDRVDEQFF. The CDR3 region has the DNA TGTGCCAGCAGCGACCGGGACAGGGTGGATGAGCAGTTCTTC.

This rearrangement joins TRBV2 to TRBJ1-3, with no clear D. This CDR3 has 13 amino acids. The V gene lost 5 bases and the J gene lost 0 bases, with 5 bases spanning the gap. The germline V gene has CDR1 SNHLY and CDR2 FYNNEI. The CDR3 bases are TGTGCCAGCAGTCCGAGCTCTGGAAACACCATATATTTT. Its translation is CASSPSSGNTIYF.

Here the CDR3 reads CATGTSSYNEQFF. CDR3 nucleotides: TGTGCCACCGGGACTAGCTCCTACAATGAGCAGTTCTTC. The J gene is TRBJ2-1, the V gene TRBV2, with TRBD2 identical over 8 bases. Germline V gene data show CDR1 as SNHLY and CDR2 as FYNNEI. This CDR3 spans 13 amino acids. The V and J ends lost 10 bases and 0 bases, in that order; junction bases with no gene match: 2.

V and J are TRBV5-1 and TRBJ2-1; possibly TRBD2 for D (6 bases). This CDR3 comprises 15 residues. In germline, CDR1 is SGHRS, CDR2 YFSETQ. Trimming took off 3 bases at V and 8 bases at J, with 18 bases between the two ends. The CDR3 DNA reads as TGCGCCAGCAGCTCCCGGGTTGCGACTAGGGATGAGCAGTTCTTC. Translation gives CASSSRVATRDEQFF.

The gene calls are TRBV7-9 and TRBJ2-5, with TRBD2 identical over 12 bases. The germline V gene has CDR1 SEHNR and CDR2 FQNEAQ (reference sequence). V shed 5 bases, J shed 5 bases, and the junction held 12 bases outside the gene matches. This CDR3 is built from 17 residues. This CDR3 is CASSPSLAGGPRETQYF. The CDR3 nucleotides read TGTGCCAGCAGCCCGAGTCTAGCGGGAGGGCCCCGGGAGACCCAGTACTTC.

This sequence joins TRBV27 and TRBJ1-5; 9 bases line up with TRBD1. CDR1 is MNHEY, CDR2 SMNVEV, per germline (reference sequence). After removal of 0 bases from V and 6 bases from J, the junction contained 3 bases not matched to a gene. The CDR3 is 15 amino acids. CDR3 coding DNA: TGTGCCAGCAGTTTATCCACAGGGGGCGGTCAGCCCCAGCATTTT. This codes for CASSLSTGGGQPQHF.

A word on this clone: The sample contains more than one DNA sequence encoding this CDR3. J is TRBJ2-3 and V is TRBV9, with 13 bases identical to TRBD2. Germline V gene data show CDR1 as SGDLS and CDR2 as YYNGEE. There are 16 residues in the CDR3. The trim removed 3 bases at V and 3 bases at J, leaving 4 bases unmatched. For the CDR3, the DNA is TGTGCCAGCAGCGCGGGACTAGCGGGGAATACAGATACGCAGTATTTT. It codes for CASSAGLAGNTDTQYF.

The rearrangement joins TRBV28 to TRBJ2-2; no reliable D call. The V and J ends lost 6 bases and 0 bases respectively, with 8 bases between them. CDR3 length: 14 residues. CDR1 and CDR2 from the germline V gene are MDHEN and SYDVKM. CDR3 coding DNA: TGTGCCAGCAGAGTCAGCCCGAACACCGGGGAGCTGTTTTTT. As protein: CASRVSPNTGELFF. Full variable domain (remainder filled in from reference TRBV28 and TRBJ2-2): DVKVTQSSRYLVKRTGEKVFLECVQDMDHENMFWYRQDPGLGLRLIYFSYDVKMKEKGDIPEGYSVSREKKERFSLILESASTNQTSMYLCASRVSPNTGELFFGEGSRLTVL.

The V call is TRBV7-8, the J call TRBJ1-1; 7 nucleotides line up with TRBD1. Looked up from germline, CDR1 is SGHVS and CDR2 is FQNEAQ. This CDR3 region has 13 residues. J lost 0 bases, V lost 5 bases, and 0 bases had no gene match. In nucleotides, the CDR3 is TGTGCCAGCAGCGACAGGGTGAACACTGAAGCTTTCTTT. It is translated as CASSDRVNTEAFF. Variable domain in full (rest from reference TRBV7-8 and TRBJ1-1): GAGVSQSPRYKVAKRGQDVALRCDPISGHVSLFWYQQALGQGPEFLTYFQNEAQLDKSGLPSDRFFAERPEGSVSTLKIQRTQQEDSAVYLCASSDRVNTEAFFGQGTRLTVV.

This clone was detected only a few times. CDR3 in amino acids: CASKDGREPEAFF. The CDR3 bases are TGTGCCAGCAAGGACGGAAGGGAGCCTGAAGCTTTCTTT. This chain connects TRBV6-1 to TRBJ1-1; D unresolved. Germline V gene sequence: CDR1 MNHNS, CDR2 SASEGT. Trimming left V 7 bases short and J 6 bases short, with 15 bases between. This CDR3 comprises 13 residues.

The chain carries TRBV6-1 and TRBJ1-3; unclear D gene. V shed 4 bases and J shed 0 bases, with 7 bases lying between them. In germline, CDR1 is MNHNS, CDR2 SASEGT. The CDR3 loop spans 14 amino acids. Here the CDR3 reads CASSVRGSGNTIYF. The DNA for the CDR3 is TGTGCCAGCAGTGTCCGGGGCTCTGGAAACACCATATATTTT.

V gene TRBV27 combines with J gene TRBJ2-2, with 8 bases matching TRBD1. In germline, CDR1 is MNHEY, CDR2 SMNVEV (reference sequence). After removal of 3 bases from V and 7 bases from J, the junction contained 16 bases not matched to a gene. This CDR3 has 18 amino acids. The DNA of the CDR3 is TGTGCCAGCAGTTTCGGGACAGGCGGCCCCTTTTTGGTCGGGGAGCTGTTTTTT. Amino acid sequence: CASSFGTGGPFLVGELFF.

This chain joins TRBV7-9 and TRBJ2-5; either TRBD1 or TRBD2 may supply D (7 bases each). CDR3 length equals 15 residues. From germline, CDR1 is SEHNR and CDR2 FQNEAQ (reference sequence). The germline V and J ends were trimmed by 0 bases and 2 bases, with 10 bases remaining between them. CDR3 residues: CASSLAQGGQETQYF. As DNA, the CDR3 is TGTGCCAGCAGCTTAGCTCAGGGGGGGCAAGAGACCCAGTACTTC.